The 5 T cell receptor beta chains listed next were all sequenced from one sample in a study of blood T cell repertoires in COVID-19. The protocol was immunoSEQ multiplex PCR, while the TCRdb copy is restricted to in-frame clones and leaves out a portion. Found here are about 54,000 clones, over 75% of them singletons; the top ten hold around 4.5%. The sample comprised peripheral blood. The receptor source for this set is a man aged 40-49 years with active COVID-19.

The chain employs TRBV7-8 and TRBJ2-7, with 14 bases that match TRBD2. The CDR3 is 16 residues long. J gave up 0 bases and V 5 bases, and 3 bases lay outside the gene matches. Per germline, CDR1 SGHVS and CDR2 FQNEAQ. The CDR3, as DNA: TGTGCCAGCAGCCCAGGGACTAGCGGGAGCTCCTACGAGCAGTACTTC. Protein sequence: CASSPGTSGSSYEQYF.

The rearrangement links TRBV10-3 to TRBJ2-1; D might be TRBD2 (6 bases). V was clipped by 0 bases and J by 10 bases, with 13 bases between them. The germline V gene encodes CDR1 ENHRY and CDR2 SYGVKD. CDR3 size: 14 residues. CDR3 nucleotide sequence: TGTGCCATCAGTGAGTCAAATTTGGAGGGAGAGCAGTTCTTC. It translates to CAISESNLEGEQFF.

This sequence joins TRBV5-1 and TRBJ2-2, with D possibly matching TRBD2 (6 bases). This CDR3 has 15 residues. Germline CDR1 and CDR2: SGHRS and YFSETQ. Trimming pared 0 bases from V and 6 bases from J, leaving 12 bases between. The CDR3 coding sequence is TGCGCCAGCAGCTTGGATCTGTCGGGGGCCGGGGAGCTGTTTTTT. Amino acids: CASSLDLSGAGELFF.

The chain recombines TRBV4-1 with TRBJ2-7; 9 nucleotides agree with TRBD2. CDR3 length: 19 amino acids. Losses at the gene ends were 2 bases for V and 2 bases for J; bases not matched to a gene: 16. Germline lookup yields CDR1 MGHRA and CDR2 YSYEKL. This CDR3 reads CASSQTSGSYGIMPYEQYF. Written as DNA, the CDR3 is TGCGCCAGCAGCCAAACTAGCGGGTCTTATGGGATCATGCCCTACGAGCAGTACTTC.

The rearrangement links TRBV6-5 to TRBJ2-3; perhaps TRBD2 as D (7 bases). The CDR3 runs to 15 residues. The V gene's germline CDR1 is MNHEY and CDR2 SVGAGI. The V end lost 0 bases, the J end lost 5 bases, and 12 bases lay between the germline ends. CDR3 in amino acids: CASSYSNREGDTQYF. The CDR3 DNA reads TGTGCCAGCAGTTACTCGAACAGGGAGGGAGATACGCAGTATTTT.